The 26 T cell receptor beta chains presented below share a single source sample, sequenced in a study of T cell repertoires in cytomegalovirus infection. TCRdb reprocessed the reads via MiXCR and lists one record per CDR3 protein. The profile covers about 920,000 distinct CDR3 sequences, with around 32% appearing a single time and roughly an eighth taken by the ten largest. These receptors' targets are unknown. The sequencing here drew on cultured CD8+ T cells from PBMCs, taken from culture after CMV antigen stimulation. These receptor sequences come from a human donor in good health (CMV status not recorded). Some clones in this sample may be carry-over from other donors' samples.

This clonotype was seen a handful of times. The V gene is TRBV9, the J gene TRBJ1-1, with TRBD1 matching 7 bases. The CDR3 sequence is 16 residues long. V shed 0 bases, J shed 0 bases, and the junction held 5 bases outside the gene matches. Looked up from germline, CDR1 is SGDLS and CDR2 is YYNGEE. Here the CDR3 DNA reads TGTGCCAGCAGCGTAGTTGACAGGGCGCTGAACACTGAAGCTTTCTTT. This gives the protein CASSVVDRALNTEAFF.

DNA for the CDR3: TGTGCCAGCAGCTTGTCCGGGACGGCGTATTTCGGGGAGCTGTTTTTT. This translates into CASSLSGTAYFGELFF. This chain connects TRBV11-3 to TRBJ2-2; either TRBD1 or TRBD2 may fit D (5 bases each). The CDR3 is 16 amino acids. From germline, CDR1 is SGHNT and CDR2 YENEEA. V lost 3 bases, J lost 7 bases, and 18 bases lay in between.

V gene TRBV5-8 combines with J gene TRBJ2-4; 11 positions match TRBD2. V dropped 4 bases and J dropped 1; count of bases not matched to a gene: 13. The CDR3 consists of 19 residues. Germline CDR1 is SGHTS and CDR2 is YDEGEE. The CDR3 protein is CASSQFRSSGGFAKNIQYF. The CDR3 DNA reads TGTGCCAGCAGCCAATTTAGGTCTAGCGGGGGGTTCGCCAAAAACATTCAGTACTTC.

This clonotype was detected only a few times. CDR3: CASSPKTGTAPYEQYF. CDR3 DNA sequence: TGTGCCAGCAGCCCGAAGACCGGGACAGCTCCCTACGAGCAGTACTTC. This chain uses TRBV7-9 with TRBJ2-7; TRBD1 matches at 7 bases. Germline assignment: CDR1 SEHNR and CDR2 FQNEAQ (reference sequence). The V segment lost 5 bases and the J segment 2 bases; nucleotides outside the gene matches: 12. CDR3 length: 16 residues.

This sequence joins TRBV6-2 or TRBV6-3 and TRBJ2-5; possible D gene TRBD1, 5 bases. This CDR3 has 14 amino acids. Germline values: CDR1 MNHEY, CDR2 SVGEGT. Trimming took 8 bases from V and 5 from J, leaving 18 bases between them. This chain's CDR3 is CASELRTPKETQYF. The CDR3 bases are TGTGCCAGCGAGCTACGGACACCGAAGGAGACCCAGTACTTC.

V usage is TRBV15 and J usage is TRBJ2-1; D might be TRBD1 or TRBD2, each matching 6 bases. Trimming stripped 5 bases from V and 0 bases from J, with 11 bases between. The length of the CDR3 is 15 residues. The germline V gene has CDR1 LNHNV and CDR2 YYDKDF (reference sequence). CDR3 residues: CATSLRDNSYNEQFF. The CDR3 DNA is TGTGCCACCAGCTTGCGGGACAACTCCTACAATGAGCAGTTCTTC.

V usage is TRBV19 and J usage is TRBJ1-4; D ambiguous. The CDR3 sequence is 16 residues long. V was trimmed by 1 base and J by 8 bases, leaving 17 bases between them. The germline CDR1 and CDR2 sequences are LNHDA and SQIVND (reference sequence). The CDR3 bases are TGTGCCAGTAGTATAGCCCCCGGACGACGCGGGGAAAAACTGTTTTTT. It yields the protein CASSIAPGRRGEKLFF.

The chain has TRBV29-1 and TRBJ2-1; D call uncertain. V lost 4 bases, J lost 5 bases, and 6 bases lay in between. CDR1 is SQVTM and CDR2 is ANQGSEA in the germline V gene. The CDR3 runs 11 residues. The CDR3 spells CSVVVNNEQFF. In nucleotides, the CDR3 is TGCAGCGTTGTGGTCAACAATGAGCAGTTCTTC.

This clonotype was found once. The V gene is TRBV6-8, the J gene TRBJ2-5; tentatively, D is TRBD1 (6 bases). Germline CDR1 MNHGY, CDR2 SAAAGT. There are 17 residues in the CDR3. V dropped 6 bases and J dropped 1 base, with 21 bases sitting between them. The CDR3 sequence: CASSSRTGWGIQETQYF. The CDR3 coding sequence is TGTGCCAGCAGCTCCCGAACAGGGTGGGGTATCCAAGAGACCCAGTACTTC.

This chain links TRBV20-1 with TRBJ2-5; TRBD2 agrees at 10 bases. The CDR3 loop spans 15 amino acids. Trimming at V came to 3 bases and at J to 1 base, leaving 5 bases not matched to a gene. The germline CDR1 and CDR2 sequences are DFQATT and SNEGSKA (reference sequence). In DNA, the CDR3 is TGCAGTGCTAGGGAAGCGGGGGGGTTCCAAGAGACCCAGTACTTC. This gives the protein CSAREAGGFQETQYF.

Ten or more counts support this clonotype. CDR3 in DNA: TGTGCCAGCAGCCTCCGGGACCCGAACACTGAAGCTTTCTTT. This translates into CASSLRDPNTEAFF. This rearrangement joins TRBV7-9 to TRBJ1-1; tentative D call: TRBD1 (5 bases). Germline V gives CDR1 SEHNR, CDR2 FQNEAQ (reference sequence). With 5 bases removed from V and 1 base from J, the gap between germline ends came to 11 bases. This CDR3 is 14 amino acids long.

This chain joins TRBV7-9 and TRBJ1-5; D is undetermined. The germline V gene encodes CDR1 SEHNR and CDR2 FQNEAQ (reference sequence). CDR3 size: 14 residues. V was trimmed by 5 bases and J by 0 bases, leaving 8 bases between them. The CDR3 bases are TGTGCCAGCAGCCACCCCGATAGCAATCAGCCCCAGCATTTT. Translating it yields CASSHPDSNQPQHF.

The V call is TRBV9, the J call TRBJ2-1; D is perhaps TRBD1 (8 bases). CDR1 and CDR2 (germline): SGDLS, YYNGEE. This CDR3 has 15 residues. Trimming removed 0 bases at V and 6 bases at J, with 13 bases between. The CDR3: CASSVGTGGGNEQFF. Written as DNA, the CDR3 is TGTGCCAGCAGCGTAGGTACAGGGGGGGGCAATGAGCAGTTCTTC. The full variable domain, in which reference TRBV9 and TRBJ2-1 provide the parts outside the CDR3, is DSGVTQTPKHLITATGQRVTLRCSPRSGDLSVYWYQQSLDQGLQFLIQYYNGEERAKGNILERFSAQQFPDLHSELNLSSLELGDSALYFCASSVGTGGGNEQFFGPGTRLTVL.

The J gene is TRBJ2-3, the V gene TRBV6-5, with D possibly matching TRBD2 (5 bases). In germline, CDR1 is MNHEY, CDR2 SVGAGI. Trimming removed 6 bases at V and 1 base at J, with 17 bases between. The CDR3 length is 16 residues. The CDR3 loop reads CASSPGMGTRTDTQYF. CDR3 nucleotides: TGTGCCAGCAGCCCGGGGATGGGCACCCGCACAGATACGCAGTATTTT.

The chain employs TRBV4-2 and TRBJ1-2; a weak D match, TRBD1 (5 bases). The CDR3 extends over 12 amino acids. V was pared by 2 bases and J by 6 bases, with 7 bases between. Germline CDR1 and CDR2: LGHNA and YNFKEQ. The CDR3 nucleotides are TGTGCCAGCAGCCAAATGGGGGATGGCTACACCTTC. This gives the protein CASSQMGDGYTF.

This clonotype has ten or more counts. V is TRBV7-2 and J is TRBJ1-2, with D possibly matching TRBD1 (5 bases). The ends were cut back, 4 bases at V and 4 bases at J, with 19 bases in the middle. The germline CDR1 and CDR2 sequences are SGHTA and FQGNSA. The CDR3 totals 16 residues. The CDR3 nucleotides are TGTGCCAGCAGCTCTAATACGGAAGGGGTCCCCTATGGCTACACCTTC. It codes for CASSSNTEGVPYGYTF.

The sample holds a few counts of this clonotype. CDR3 sequence: CASSSAGTYEQYV. As DNA, the CDR3 is TGTGCCAGCAGTTCGGCTGGAACCTACGAGCAGTACGTC. V usage is TRBV7-6 and J usage is TRBJ2-7, with unresolved D. V was shortened by 6 bases and J by 2 bases, with 11 bases between the two germline ends. Germline lookup yields CDR1 SGHVS and CDR2 FNYEAQ. The CDR3 spans 13 residues.

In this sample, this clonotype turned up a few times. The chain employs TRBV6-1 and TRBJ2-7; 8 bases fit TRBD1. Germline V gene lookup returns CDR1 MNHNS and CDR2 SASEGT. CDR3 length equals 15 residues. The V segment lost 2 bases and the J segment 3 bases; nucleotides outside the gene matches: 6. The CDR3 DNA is TGTGCCAGCAGTGAATCTGGGACAGGAGGCTACGAGCAGTACGTC. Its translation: CASSESGTGGYEQYV.

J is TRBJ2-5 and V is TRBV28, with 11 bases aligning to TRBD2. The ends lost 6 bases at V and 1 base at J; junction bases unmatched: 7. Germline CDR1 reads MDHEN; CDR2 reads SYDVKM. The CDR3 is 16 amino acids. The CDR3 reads CASSSSSGGLQETQYF. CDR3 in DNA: TGTGCCAGCAGCTCCTCTAGCGGGGGGCTCCAAGAGACCCAGTACTTC.

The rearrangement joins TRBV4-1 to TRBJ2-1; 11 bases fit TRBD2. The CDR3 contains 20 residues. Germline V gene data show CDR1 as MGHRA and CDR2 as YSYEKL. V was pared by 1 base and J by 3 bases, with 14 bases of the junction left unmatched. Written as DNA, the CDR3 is TGCGCCAGCAGCCAAGTCTCGGTTAGCGGGGGGGCCTCCCTCTACAATGAGCAGTTCTTC. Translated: CASSQVSVSGGASLYNEQFF.

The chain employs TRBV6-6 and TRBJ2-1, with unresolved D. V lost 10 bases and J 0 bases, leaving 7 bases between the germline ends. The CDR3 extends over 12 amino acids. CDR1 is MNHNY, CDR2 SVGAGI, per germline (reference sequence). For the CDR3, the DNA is TGTGCCACATCGGGCTCCTACAATGAGCAGTTCTTC. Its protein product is CATSGSYNEQFF.

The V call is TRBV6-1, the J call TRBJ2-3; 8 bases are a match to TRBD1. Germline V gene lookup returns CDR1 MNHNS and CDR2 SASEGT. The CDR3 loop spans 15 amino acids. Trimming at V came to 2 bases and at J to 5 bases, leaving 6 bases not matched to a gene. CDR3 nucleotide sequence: TGTGCCAGCAGTGAATGGGACAGGAGCGGAGATACGCAGTATTTT. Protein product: CASSEWDRSGDTQYF.

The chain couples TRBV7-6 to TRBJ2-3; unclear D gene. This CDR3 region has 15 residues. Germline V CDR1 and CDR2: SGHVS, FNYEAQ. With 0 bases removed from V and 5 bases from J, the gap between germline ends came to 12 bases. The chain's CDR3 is CASSLAARGGDTQYF. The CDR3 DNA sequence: TGTGCCAGCAGCTTAGCGGCTAGAGGCGGAGATACGCAGTATTTT.

CDR3 sequence: CASSYTLYDTEAFF. CDR3 DNA sequence: TGTGCCAGCAGTTACACATTATACGACACTGAAGCTTTCTTT. The rearrangement uses TRBV6-6 and TRBJ1-1; no definite D call. CDR1 and CDR2 from the germline V gene are MNHNY and SVGAGI (reference sequence). V was trimmed by 2 bases and J by 3 bases, leaving 10 bases between them. There are 14 residues in the CDR3.

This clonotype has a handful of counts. CDR3 sequence (DNA): TGTGCCAGCAGTTTTGAGGCGGGGGGCGAGAACACTGAAGCTTTCTTT. Its protein is CASSFEAGGENTEAFF. The chain employs TRBV28 and TRBJ1-1, with D possibly being TRBD1 (6 bases). CDR3 length: 16 residues. Trimming left V 3 bases short and J 1 base short, with 15 bases between. Germline V gene sequence: CDR1 MDHEN, CDR2 SYDVKM.

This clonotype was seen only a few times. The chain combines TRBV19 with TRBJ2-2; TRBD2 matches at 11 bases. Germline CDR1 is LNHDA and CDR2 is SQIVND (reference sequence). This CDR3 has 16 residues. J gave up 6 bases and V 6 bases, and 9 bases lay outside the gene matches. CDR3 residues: CASRVAGGPLAGELFF. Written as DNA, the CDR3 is TGTGCCAGTAGAGTAGCGGGGGGGCCGCTCGCCGGGGAGCTGTTTTTT. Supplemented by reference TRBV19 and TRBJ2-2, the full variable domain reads DGGITQSPKYLFRKEGQNVTLSCEQNLNHDAMYWYRQDPGQGLRLIYYSQIVNDFQKGDIAEGYSVSREKKESFPLTVTSAQKNPTAFYLCASRVAGGPLAGELFFGEGSRLTVL.